These 28 T cell receptor beta chains came from one sample sequenced in a study of CD8+ T cells in alopecia areata. Extracted RNA was reverse transcribed into cDNA, the sequencing template. Profiling relied on immunoSEQ multiplex PCR, and the TCRdb table lists in-frame clones only, not all of them. The profile covers some 200,000 clones, with approximately 45% appearing a single time and 2% to 3% taken by the ten largest. Stated treatment: oral pan-JAK inhibitor, 5-10 mg twice daily. The source was CD4+ T cells sorted from blood, collected at approximately week 37, from a patient treated with tofacitinib. Receptor source: a human donor with alopecia areata.

This sequence joins TRBV10-3 and TRBJ2-7; TRBD1 matches at 10 bases. The CDR3 is 12 amino acids. Trimming at V came to 11 bases and at J to 1 base, leaving 2 bases not matched to a gene. Germline V CDR1 and CDR2: ENHRY, SYGVKD. CDR3 sequence reads: CASGQGSYEQYF. The CDR3 DNA follows: TGTGCCTCGGGACAGGGGTCCTACGAGCAGTACTTC.

This clone was detected only a few times. This sequence joins TRBV11-2 and TRBJ2-5; D not resolved. The CDR3 contains 12 residues. V was cut by 2 bases and J by 9 bases, with 10 bases left in between. Germline lookup yields CDR1 SGHAT and CDR2 FQNNGV. The CDR3: CASSLSGAAQYF. The CDR3 DNA reads as TGTGCCAGCAGCTTAAGTGGTGCGGCCCAGTACTTC.

The gene calls are TRBV11-2 and TRBJ2-2; TRBD2 aligns across 7 bases. The CDR3 runs to 15 residues. Germline V gene sequence: CDR1 SGHAT, CDR2 FQNNGV. V was clipped by 2 bases and J by 6 bases; unmatched bases: 6. The CDR3 sequence: CASSLLTSPSGELFF. The CDR3 DNA is TGTGCCAGCAGCTTACTGACTAGCCCCTCCGGGGAGCTGTTTTTT.

CDR3 DNA sequence: TGTGCCAGCTCACCGACAACTTCTAACTATGGCTACACCTTC. It encodes CASSPTTSNYGYTF. V gene TRBV18 combines with J gene TRBJ1-2; D gene unclear. V gave up 3 bases and J gave up 0 bases, with 8 bases separating them. There are 14 residues in the CDR3. CDR1 is KGHSH and CDR2 is LQKENI in the germline V gene.

This clone was detected only once. The rearrangement joins TRBV11-1 to TRBJ2-7, with D possibly being TRBD2 (6 bases). Germline assignment: CDR1 SGHAT and CDR2 FQDESV (reference sequence). The CDR3 totals 15 residues. V was trimmed by 2 bases and J by 2 bases, leaving 13 bases between them. The CDR3 sequence is CASSLILAPTYEQYF. In nucleotides, the CDR3 is TGTGCCAGCAGCTTAATTCTAGCGCCCACCTACGAGCAGTACTTC. Filled out from reference TRBV11-1 and TRBJ2-7, the complete variable domain reads EAEVAQSPRYKITEKSQAVAFWCDPISGHATLYWYRQILGQGPELLVQFQDESVVDDSQLPKDRFSAERLKGVDSTLKIQPAELGDSAMYLCASSLILAPTYEQYFGPGTRLTVT.

The V gene is TRBV6-5, the J gene TRBJ2-1, with 9 positions matching TRBD1. The germline CDR1 and CDR2 sequences are MNHEY and SVGAGI. Unmatched junction bases numbered 12, after V lost 7 bases and J lost 8 bases. This CDR3 has 15 amino acids. The CDR3 nucleotides are TGTGCCAGCATGTTAAGCCGGGACAGGGTCTATGAGCAGTTCTTC. Protein sequence: CASMLSRDRVYEQFF.

This clone was seen once. The J gene is TRBJ1-2, the V gene TRBV7-2, with D perhaps TRBD1 (5 bases). Germline assignment: CDR1 SGHTA and CDR2 FQGNSA. The V end was cut by 7 bases, the J end by 4 bases, with 19 bases between. CDR3 size: 15 residues. CDR3 sequence reads: CASTPGVGLTYGYTF. The CDR3 bases are TGTGCCAGCACCCCGGGGGTGGGGCTTACCTATGGCTACACCTTC.

In nucleotides, the CDR3 is TGTGCCAGCTCCCCTAAGAACACCGGGGAGCTGTTTTTT. Translated, it gives CASSPKNTGELFF. The gene calls are TRBV18 and TRBJ2-2; the D is unclear. The CDR3 has 13 amino acids. V was clipped by 6 bases and J by 1 base, with 6 bases between them. The germline gives CDR1 KGHSH, CDR2 LQKENI.

The V call is TRBV30, the J call TRBJ2-1, with no clear D. The CDR3 has 14 residues. The germline V gene has CDR1 GTSNPN and CDR2 SVGIG (reference sequence). Trimming took off 3 bases at V and 5 bases at J, with 14 bases between the two ends. CDR3 coding DNA: TGTGCCTGGAGGCACTGGGGAATCAACAATGAGCAGTTCTTC. Translated, it gives CAWRHWGINNEQFF.

This sequence joins TRBV29-1 and TRBJ2-4, with 7 bases matching TRBD1. The CDR3 loop spans 14 amino acids. Trimming cost V 3 bases and J 8 bases; bases outside gene matches: 10. CDR1 and CDR2 from the germline V gene are SQVTM and ANQGSEA. In DNA form, the CDR3 reads TGCAGCGTTGAGGGGGCAGGGGGAAGGGACATTCAGTACTTC. Translation gives CSVEGAGGRDIQYF.

V gene TRBV10-3 combines with J gene TRBJ2-1, with TRBD1 matching over 8 bases. Germline assignment: CDR1 ENHRY and CDR2 SYGVKD. The length of the CDR3 is 17 residues. V dropped 6 bases and J dropped 2; count of bases not matched to a gene: 12. CDR3 loop: CAIRQGGQGPTYNEQFF. The CDR3 DNA reads as TGTGCCATCAGGCAAGGAGGACAGGGTCCTACCTACAATGAGCAGTTCTTC.

This clone has a handful of counts. The CDR3 nucleotides read TGTGCCTGGAGCACAGCGGAAAATCAGCCCCAGCATTTT. Translated: CAWSTAENQPQHF. The genes are TRBV30 and TRBJ1-5, with unresolved D. Trimming left V 3 bases short and J 4 bases short, with 10 bases between. The germline gives CDR1 GTSNPN, CDR2 SVGIG (reference sequence). This CDR3 has 13 residues.

CDR3 bases: TGTGCCAGCGCCCCAAGAGGGACCCCAGATACGCAGTATTTT. Translating it yields CASAPRGTPDTQYF. J is TRBJ2-3 and V is TRBV2; D assignment may be TRBD1 or TRBD2 (5 bases each). Trimming removed 8 bases at V and 4 bases at J, with 16 bases between. Germline-derived CDR1 and CDR2 are SNHLY and FYNNEI. The CDR3 totals 14 residues.

This clone was seen a few times. V and J are TRBV9 and TRBJ2-5; maybe TRBD1 (6 bases). Germline CDR1 SGDLS, CDR2 YYNGEE. V lost 4 bases and J 0 bases, leaving 19 bases between the germline ends. CDR3 size: 17 residues. The chain's CDR3 is CASSSGHPLRYQETQYF. The CDR3 DNA sequence: TGTGCCAGCAGCTCGGGACATCCCCTCCGGTACCAAGAGACCCAGTACTTC.

The chain employs TRBV5-1 and TRBJ1-4; no reliable D call. From germline, CDR1 is SGHRS and CDR2 YFSETQ. This CDR3 contains 16 residues. Trimming took 1 base from V and 2 from J, leaving 12 bases between them. The CDR3 DNA follows: TGCGCCAGCAGCTTGTTCCAGGCTTCGACTAATGAAAAACTGTTTTTT. Translated: CASSLFQASTNEKLFF.

The V call is TRBV4-3, the J call TRBJ1-1, with D perhaps matching TRBD1 (5 bases). CDR1 is LGHNA and CDR2 is YSLEER in the germline V gene. The length of the CDR3 is 14 residues. V was cut by 0 bases and J by 6 bases, with 11 bases left in between. CDR3 nucleotides: TGCGCCAGCAGCCAAGATCTGGGGCTCCCTGAAGCTTTCTTT. Translated, it gives CASSQDLGLPEAFF.

Regarding this clone: The same CDR3 also results from other DNA sequences found in this sample. CDR3 sequence: CSVAGRLTDTQYF. The CDR3 coding sequence is TGCAGCGTTGCCGGTCGCCTCACAGATACGCAGTATTTT. The chain is built from TRBV29-1 and TRBJ2-3; D ambiguous. Germline values: CDR1 SQVTM, CDR2 ANQGSEA. Trimming stripped 4 bases from V and 2 bases from J, with 10 bases between. The CDR3 loop spans 13 amino acids.

The chain links TRBV5-4 to TRBJ2-7; D not certain. Germline values: CDR1 SGHNT, CDR2 YYREEE (reference sequence). Trimming removed 3 bases from V and 0 bases from J, with 7 bases in between. CDR3 size: 13 residues. The CDR3 loop is CASSSPDSYEQYF. CDR3 bases: TGTGCCAGCAGCTCGCCGGACTCCTACGAGCAGTACTTC.

Only a few counts were recorded for this clone. An end of the junction does not agree with germline; a read error may underlie this. This chain links TRBV5-1 with TRBJ2-5; no reliable D call. Germline CDR1 is SGHRS and CDR2 is YFSETQ. This CDR3 has 12 amino acids. CDR3 residues: CASSFDQGTQYF. In nucleotides, the CDR3 is TGCGCCAGCAGCTTCGACCAAGGGACCCAGTACTTC. The entire variable domain, with the rest obtained from reference TRBV5-1 and TRBJ2-5, is as follows: KAGVTQTPRYLIKTRGQQVTLSCSPISGHRSVSWYQQTPGQGLQFLFEYFSETQRNKGNFPGRFSGRQFSNSRSEMNVSTLELGDSALYLCASSFDQGTQYFGPGTRLLVL.

The table lists this clone with a few counts. The gene calls are TRBV18 and TRBJ1-2, with D perhaps TRBD1 (6 bases). Trimming left V 2 bases short and J 2 bases short, with 9 bases between. CDR3 length: 14 amino acids. CDR1 and CDR2 (germline): KGHSH, LQKENI. The CDR3 spells CASSPTGQNYGYTF. The CDR3, as DNA: TGTGCCAGCTCACCAACAGGACAGAACTATGGCTACACCTTC.

This clone was counted a few times. The chain joins TRBV20-1 to TRBJ1-4, with TRBD1 as a possible D gene (5 bases). The CDR3 has 11 residues. Trimming left V 1 base short and J 8 bases short, with 5 bases between. Germline lookup yields CDR1 DFQATT and CDR2 SNEGSKA (reference sequence). Here the CDR3 DNA reads TGCAGTGCTAGAGGGGGGGAAAAACTGTTTTTT. This gives the protein CSARGGEKLFF.

This chain joins TRBV9 and TRBJ1-3; D is unresolved. CDR1 and CDR2 (germline): SGDLS, YYNGEE. V shed 0 bases and J shed 4 bases, with 5 bases lying between them. The CDR3 length is 13 residues. The DNA for the CDR3 is TGTGCCAGCAGCGTAGAGTTCGGAAACACCATATATTTT. It is translated as CASSVEFGNTIYF.

The rearrangement uses TRBV29-1 and TRBJ2-5, with 9 bases that match TRBD1. The CDR3 consists of 16 residues. Unmatched junction bases numbered 12, after V lost 0 bases and J lost 7 bases. CDR1 is SQVTM, CDR2 ANQGSEA, per germline. Here the CDR3 DNA reads TGCAGCGTTGAAGAAGCTAACAGGGGGCGTCTAGGGACCCAGTACTTC. Translated: CSVEEANRGRLGTQYF.

This clone has more than one count but fewer than ten. The chain carries TRBV7-2 and TRBJ2-7; no clear D gene. With 0 bases removed from V and 3 bases from J, the gap between germline ends came to 12 bases. The CDR3 is 15 amino acids. Germline V lookup: CDR1 SGHTA, CDR2 FQGNSA. This CDR3 reads CASSLAPSSSYEQYF. The CDR3 DNA reads as TGTGCCAGCAGCTTAGCCCCCTCGAGCAGCTACGAGCAGTACTTC. The variable domain in full, completed from reference TRBV7-2 and TRBJ2-7, reads GAGVSQSPSNKVTEKGKDVELRCDPISGHTALYWYRQSLGQGLEFLIYFQGNSAPDKSGLPSDRFSAERTGGSVSTLTIQRTQQEDSAVYLCASSLAPSSSYEQYFGPGTRLTVT.

In its sample, this clone was seen once. The chain links TRBV11-2 to TRBJ1-5, with D maybe TRBD1 (6 bases). The CDR3 extends over 16 amino acids. The germline gives CDR1 SGHAT, CDR2 FQNNGV. V was trimmed by 5 bases and J by 0 bases, leaving 14 bases between them. In DNA, the CDR3 is TGTGCCAGCAGCCTCGGAAGGGGGAATAGCAATCAGCCCCAGCATTTT. Its protein is CASSLGRGNSNQPQHF.

The table lists this clone with a few counts. The J gene is TRBJ2-6, the V gene TRBV28; no firm D call. The CDR3 totals 17 residues. Germline CDR1 and CDR2: MDHEN and SYDVKM. V was trimmed by 3 bases and J by 0 bases, leaving 12 bases between them. Here the CDR3 reads CASSLGGILSGANVLTF. In DNA, the CDR3 is TGTGCCAGCAGTTTGGGCGGAATCCTCTCTGGGGCCAACGTCCTGACTTTC.

There are a few counts of this clone. The chain carries TRBV5-6 and TRBJ2-5, with 7 bases matching TRBD2. Per germline, CDR1 SGHDT and CDR2 YYEEEE. Trimming removed 0 bases from V and 4 bases from J; junction bases left unmatched: 3. The CDR3 contains 14 residues. The CDR3 spells CASSLAGLRETQYF. The CDR3 DNA is TGTGCCAGCAGCTTGGCGGGACTACGAGAGACCCAGTACTTC.

This clone was recorded a few times. This chain joins TRBV11-1 and TRBJ2-1; D is perhaps TRBD2 (6 bases). V was trimmed by 3 bases and J by 0 bases, leaving 9 bases between them. Germline V CDR1 and CDR2: SGHAT, FQDESV (reference sequence). The CDR3 is 15 residues long. CDR3: CASSLDYPSYNEQFF. The CDR3 DNA is TGTGCCAGCAGCTTGGACTACCCCTCCTACAATGAGCAGTTCTTC.